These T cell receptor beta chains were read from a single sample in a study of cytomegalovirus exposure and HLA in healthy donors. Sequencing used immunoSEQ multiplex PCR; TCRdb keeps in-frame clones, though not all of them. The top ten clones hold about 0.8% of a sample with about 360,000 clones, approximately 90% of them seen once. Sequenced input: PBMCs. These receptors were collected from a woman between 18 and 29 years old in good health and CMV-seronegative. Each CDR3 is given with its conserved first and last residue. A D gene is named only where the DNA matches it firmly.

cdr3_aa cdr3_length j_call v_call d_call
CASTGVSNQPQHF 13 TRBJ1-5 TRBV6-1 .
CASSLAAGEGNTGELFF 17 TRBJ2-2 TRBV5-1 .
CASSPRVTGWTEAFF 15 TRBJ1-1 TRBV18 .
CASSSRLAFPINEQFF 16 TRBJ2-1 TRBV2 TRBD2
CATDGGGSTGELFF 14 TRBJ2-2 TRBV28 TRBD2
CASSFGPGGNQPQHF 15 TRBJ1-5 TRBV13 .
CQVGQGYNEQFF 12 TRBJ2-1 TRBV6-1 .
CASRTSSGRNQPQHF 15 TRBJ1-5 TRBV2 .
CADRTDSYEQYF 12 TRBJ2-7 TRBV2 .
CASSLTLQGAKGYTF 15 TRBJ1-2 TRBV28 TRBD1
CASSLGRLAGEETQYF 16 TRBJ2-5 TRBV5-8 TRBD2
CASSPLGTGNYGYTF 15 TRBJ1-2 TRBV4-1 TRBD1
CASSLGEGGSFDEQYF 16 TRBJ2-7 TRBV7-9 .
CAIMASGTPDTQYF 14 TRBJ2-3 TRBV10-3 TRBD2
CAISEGLAGTGELFF 15 TRBJ2-2 TRBV10-3 TRBD2
CASSQELAASYNEQFF 16 TRBJ2-1 TRBV14 TRBD2
CASSLSWGVSYEQYF 15 TRBJ2-7 TRBV27 .
CATSITGNYGYTF 13 TRBJ1-2 TRBV15 .
CASTPTGTGAYEQYF 15 TRBJ2-7 TRBV27 TRBD1
CASSQAGGDNQPQHF 15 TRBJ1-5 TRBV6-1 .
CARSRTYEQYF 11 TRBJ2-7 TRBV5-3 .
CATSSPGHMVQETQYF 16 TRBJ2-5 TRBV15 .
CASSPGREANYGYTF 15 TRBJ1-2 TRBV18 .
CASRGTGEVDGYTF 14 TRBJ1-2 TRBV6-6 TRBD1
CASSNRGNTGELFF 14 TRBJ2-2 TRBV5-5 .
CASTTEYTEAFF 12 TRBJ1-1 TRBV28 .
CASRAGGRVDTQYF 14 TRBJ2-3 TRBV2 TRBD2
CASSEGTSGFSDTQYF 16 TRBJ2-3 TRBV9 TRBD2
CASSSDSSGANVLTF 15 TRBJ2-6 TRBV5-1 .
CASSPYPDGRRDQPQHF 17 TRBJ1-5 TRBV27 .
CASSPHSYEQYF 12 TRBJ2-7 TRBV7-9 .
CASSSDRTDTQYF 13 TRBJ2-3 TRBV18 .
CASSLIAGGVWDTQYF 16 TRBJ2-3 TRBV11-2 TRBD2
CASSLQGVLTGELFF 15 TRBJ2-2 TRBV27 TRBD1
CASSQRLALKRNTDTQYF 18 TRBJ2-3 TRBV4-1 TRBD2
CASSLTLSSYEQYF 14 TRBJ2-7 TRBV27 .
CASSWSGLSGLSAFF 15 TRBJ1-1 TRBV5-6 .
CASSFVSGNNSPLHF 15 TRBJ1-6 TRBV28 .
CASSGLAGPRGEQYF 15 TRBJ2-7 TRBV28 TRBD2
CASSQELASTDTQYF 15 TRBJ2-3 TRBV4-2 .
CASSLFGQANQNIQYF 16 TRBJ2-4 TRBV27 .
CASSPQVQPQHF 12 TRBJ1-5 TRBV6-5 .
CASRNGAETQYF 12 TRBJ2-5 TRBV28 .
CASSFRTDLPLEQYF 15 TRBJ2-7 TRBV5-8 .
CASRVGQGFEKLFF 14 TRBJ1-4 TRBV6-6 TRBD1
CASSQQGYEQYF 12 TRBJ2-7 TRBV25-1 .
CASSQGLDWTGELFF 15 TRBJ2-2 TRBV4-2 .
CASSLSRTGVDTEAFF 16 TRBJ1-1 TRBV27 TRBD1
CASSRDRVNTGELFF 15 TRBJ2-2 TRBV5-6 TRBD1
CASSGLAGTIYEQYF 15 TRBJ2-7 TRBV2 TRBD2
CASSTLTGDTEAFF 14 TRBJ1-1 TRBV27 TRBD1
CASISRQGASYEQFF 15 TRBJ2-1 TRBV19 TRBD1